The sequence of this T cell receptor (beta chain) was determined in a study of blood T cell repertoires in COVID-19. Trimming took 3 bases from V and 8 from J; bases not matched to a gene: 2. The CDR3 contains 13 residues. Germline loops: CDR1 SGHAT, CDR2 FQNNGV. Libraries were prepared by immunoSEQ multiplex PCR; TCRdb keeps only in-frame clonotypes and omits some of them. The sample has about 260,000 clones; about 88% are singletons. The receptor's source is a woman aged 55-70 years with COVID-19, enrolled during active disease. V gene TRBV11-2 combines with J gene TRBJ2-1; 9 nucleotides align to TRBD2. Sequenced sample: peripheral blood. The CDR3 bases are TGTGCCAGCAGCTTTAGCGGGAGAGATGAGCAGTTCTTC. Its translation: CASSFSGRDEQFF.